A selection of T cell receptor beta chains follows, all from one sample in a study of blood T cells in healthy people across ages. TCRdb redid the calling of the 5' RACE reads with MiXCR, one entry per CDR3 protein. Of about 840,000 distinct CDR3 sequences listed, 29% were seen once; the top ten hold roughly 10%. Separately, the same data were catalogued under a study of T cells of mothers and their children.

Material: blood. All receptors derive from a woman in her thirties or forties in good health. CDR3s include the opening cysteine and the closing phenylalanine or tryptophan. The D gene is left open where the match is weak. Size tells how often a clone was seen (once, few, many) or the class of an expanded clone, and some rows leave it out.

CDR3nt: TGTGCCAGTAGTATAGGACTAGATTACAATGAGCAGTTCTTC; CDR3aa: CASSIGLDYNEQFF; v_gene: TRBV19; d_gene: .; abundance: many; j_gene: TRBJ2-1
CDR3nt: TGTGCCAGCAGCCCCGGGATGGCTATGAACACTGAAGCTTTCTTT; CDR3aa: CASSPGMAMNTEAFF; v_gene: TRBV7-9; d_gene: .; abundance: few; j_gene: TRBJ1-1
CDR3nt: TGTGCCAGCAGACCTAGCGGCGGGAGGACAGATACGCAGTATTTT; CDR3aa: CASRPSGGRTDTQYF; v_gene: TRBV12-3/TRBV12-4; d_gene: TRBD2; abundance: .; j_gene: TRBJ2-3
CDR3nt: TGTGCCAGCTCACCACCGATGGATTCTGAAGCTTTCTTT; CDR3aa: CASSPPMDSEAFF; v_gene: TRBV18; d_gene: .; abundance: .; j_gene: TRBJ1-1
CDR3nt: TGTGCCAGCAGCGCCAGGGGTCGACAGGGGACAATTGGCTACACCTTC; CDR3aa: CASSARGRQGTIGYTF; v_gene: TRBV9; d_gene: TRBD1; abundance: many; j_gene: TRBJ1-2
CDR3nt: TGTGCCAGCGTAGGGACAGGCTATGGCTACACCTTC; CDR3aa: CASVGTGYGYTF; v_gene: TRBV6-1; d_gene: TRBD1; abundance: .; j_gene: TRBJ1-2
CDR3nt: TGCGCCAGCAGCTTGGGACTAGCGGGGGACAACCAAGAGACCCAGTACTTC; CDR3aa: CASSLGLAGDNQETQYF; v_gene: TRBV5-1; d_gene: TRBD2; abundance: many; j_gene: TRBJ2-5
CDR3nt: TGCAGTGCTAGAGATCGAGGGGGGGCCCAATTCTACGAGCAGTACTTC; CDR3aa: CSARDRGGAQFYEQYF; v_gene: TRBV20-1; d_gene: .; abundance: .; j_gene: TRBJ2-7
CDR3nt: TGTGCCAGCATGAAGCAGGGGAGGTTGGGGGCCAACGTCCTGACTTTC; CDR3aa: CASMKQGRLGANVLTF; v_gene: TRBV3-1; d_gene: .; abundance: .; j_gene: TRBJ2-6
CDR3nt: TGCGCCAGCAGCTTGGAGGAGGGGGCGCTTCGGGAAAAGCTGTTTTTT; CDR3aa: CASSLEEGALREKLFF; v_gene: TRBV5-1; d_gene: TRBD1; abundance: few; j_gene: TRBJ1-4
CDR3nt: TGTGCCATCAGTGGAATCGTTACAGAAGAGACCCAGTACTTC; CDR3aa: CAISGIVTEETQYF; v_gene: TRBV10-3; d_gene: .; abundance: .; j_gene: TRBJ2-5
CDR3nt: TGTGCCACCAGCAGAGACGGGACAGGGTTGGATCCAGACAATGAGCAGTTCTTC; CDR3aa: CATSRDGTGLDPDNEQFF; v_gene: TRBV15; d_gene: TRBD1; abundance: .; j_gene: TRBJ2-1
CDR3nt: TGTGCCAGCAGCTTAGTGGGGCAGGGGGCCAATCAGCCCCAGCATTTT; CDR3aa: CASSLVGQGANQPQHF; v_gene: TRBV7-8; d_gene: TRBD1; abundance: few; j_gene: TRBJ1-5
CDR3nt: TGCAGTGCTAACCCGGGACGGAGCAATCAGCCCCAGCATTTT; CDR3aa: CSANPGRSNQPQHF; v_gene: TRBV20-1; d_gene: .; abundance: .; j_gene: TRBJ1-5
CDR3nt: TGCGCCAGCAGTCGGGCCGGAGTCCTAGAGACCCAGTACTTC; CDR3aa: CASSRAGVLETQYF; v_gene: TRBV4-1; d_gene: .; abundance: many; j_gene: TRBJ2-5
CDR3nt: TGTGCCAGCAGCTCCGGGACAGCTAATGAAAAACTGTTTTTT; CDR3aa: CASSSGTANEKLFF; v_gene: TRBV5-1; d_gene: TRBD1; abundance: many; j_gene: TRBJ1-4
CDR3nt: TGTGCCAGCAGCGGGAGCGGGGCTACCTACGAGCAGTACTTC; CDR3aa: CASSGSGATYEQYF; v_gene: TRBV9; d_gene: TRBD2; abundance: .; j_gene: TRBJ2-7
CDR3nt: TGTGCCAGCAGCCCCAGGACCGGGACAGGCTCCTACGAGCAGTACTTC; CDR3aa: CASSPRTGTGSYEQYF; v_gene: TRBV13; d_gene: TRBD1; abundance: .; j_gene: TRBJ2-7
CDR3nt: TGTGCCAGCAGTTTATCGCTGGGAGGGAACTATGGCTACACCTTC; CDR3aa: CASSLSLGGNYGYTF; v_gene: TRBV27; d_gene: .; abundance: .; j_gene: TRBJ1-2
CDR3nt: TGTGCCAGCAGTTTCCCCTCACTAGCGGGGGTCGGAAATGAGCAGTTCTTC; CDR3aa: CASSFPSLAGVGNEQFF; v_gene: TRBV12-3/TRBV12-4; d_gene: TRBD2; abundance: .; j_gene: TRBJ2-1
CDR3nt: TGTGCCAGCGGGCCCGGAGAAGGTGAGCAGTTCTTC; CDR3aa: CASGPGEGEQFF; v_gene: TRBV28; d_gene: .; abundance: .; j_gene: TRBJ2-1
CDR3nt: TGCGCCAGCAGCTTGGCCGCGGGTCAGGGTTCTGGGGCCAACGTCCTGACTTTC; CDR3aa: CASSLAAGQGSGANVLTF; v_gene: TRBV5-1; d_gene: .; abundance: many; j_gene: TRBJ2-6
CDR3nt: TGTGCCAGCTCACCCGGGACAGGGGGGTACTACGAGCAGTACTTC; CDR3aa: CASSPGTGGYYEQYF; v_gene: TRBV18; d_gene: TRBD1; abundance: many; j_gene: TRBJ2-7
CDR3nt: TGTGCCAGCAGCGCTAGCGAAATGACAGGAATCAATGAGCAGTTCTTC; CDR3aa: CASSASEMTGINEQFF; v_gene: TRBV5-5; d_gene: .; abundance: many; j_gene: TRBJ2-1
CDR3nt: TGTGCCAGCAGTTGGACACTCAATGAGCAGTTCTTC; CDR3aa: CASSWTLNEQFF; v_gene: TRBV28; d_gene: .; abundance: .; j_gene: TRBJ2-1
CDR3nt: TGTGCCAGCAGCCGCGGGGGAGCCAAAAACATTCAGTACTTC; CDR3aa: CASSRGGAKNIQYF; v_gene: TRBV3-1; d_gene: TRBD2; abundance: few; j_gene: TRBJ2-4
CDR3nt: TGTGCCAGCAGCATGCGGGGGGGCCCACAAGAGACCCAGTACTTC; CDR3aa: CASSMRGGPQETQYF; v_gene: TRBV7-3; d_gene: TRBD2; abundance: many; j_gene: TRBJ2-5
CDR3nt: TGTGCCAGCAGTCCCGGGACACGGAGTGAGCAGTTCTTC; CDR3aa: CASSPGTRSEQFF; v_gene: TRBV6-2/TRBV6-3; d_gene: .; abundance: .; j_gene: TRBJ2-1